This T cell receptor beta chain comes out of a study of cytomegalovirus exposure and HLA in healthy donors. General study results and limits: After further analysis at a later stage, 16,951 TCR beta sequences were associated with HLA alleles at 0.05 false discovery rate.

13 Jbeta primers and 60 Vbeta primers were used for the PCR. The protocol was immunoSEQ multiplex PCR, while the TCRdb copy is restricted to in-frame clones and leaves out a portion. The data show about 150,000 clones, with around 77% seen just once and more than 1.1% held by the top ten. Germline V lookup: CDR1 MDHEN, CDR2 SYDVKM. V shed 3 bases and J shed 4 bases, with 7 bases lying between them. The CDR3 sequence is 13 residues long. Concerning this clone itself: Its antigen remains unknown.

The sample comprised PBMCs. The chain has TRBV28 and TRBJ1-5, with D unclear. The receptor comes from a woman in her thirties in good health and CMV-seronegative. In nucleotides, the CDR3 is TGTGCCAGCAGTTTTGGGGAGAATCAGCCCCAGCATTTT. As protein: CASSFGENQPQHF.